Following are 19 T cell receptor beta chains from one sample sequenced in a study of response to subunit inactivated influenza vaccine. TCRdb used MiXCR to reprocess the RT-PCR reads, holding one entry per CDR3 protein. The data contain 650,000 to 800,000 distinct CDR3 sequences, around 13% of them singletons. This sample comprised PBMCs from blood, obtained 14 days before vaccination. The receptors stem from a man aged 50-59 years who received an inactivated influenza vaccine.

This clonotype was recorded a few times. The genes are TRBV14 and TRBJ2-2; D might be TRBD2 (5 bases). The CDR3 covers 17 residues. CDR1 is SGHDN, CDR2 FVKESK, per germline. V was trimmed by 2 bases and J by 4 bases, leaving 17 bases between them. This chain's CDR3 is CASSQRVGGRSTGELFF. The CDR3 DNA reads TGTGCCAGCAGCCAAAGAGTAGGCGGGCGGAGCACCGGGGAGCTGTTTTTT. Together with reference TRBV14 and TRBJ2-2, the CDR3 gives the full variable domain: EAGVTQFPSHSVIEKGQTVTLRCDPISGHDNLYWYRRVMGKEIKFLLHFVKESKQDESGMPNNRFLAERTGGTYSTLKVQPAELEDSGVYFCASSQRVGGRSTGELFFGEGSRLTVL.

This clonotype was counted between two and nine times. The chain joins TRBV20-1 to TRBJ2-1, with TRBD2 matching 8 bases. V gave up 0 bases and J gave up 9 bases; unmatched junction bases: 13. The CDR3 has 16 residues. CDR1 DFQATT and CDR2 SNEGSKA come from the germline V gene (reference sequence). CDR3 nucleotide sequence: TGCAGTGCTAGAGATCGCGTGGGCGGGAGGAGAGGTGAGCAGTTCTTC. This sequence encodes CSARDRVGGRRGEQFF.

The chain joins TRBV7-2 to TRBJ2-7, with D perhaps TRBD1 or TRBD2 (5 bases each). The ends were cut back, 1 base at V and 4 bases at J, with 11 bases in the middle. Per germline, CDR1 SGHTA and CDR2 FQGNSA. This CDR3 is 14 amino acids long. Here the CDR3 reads CASSLGPGLYEQYF. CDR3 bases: TGTGCCAGCAGCTTAGGTCCGGGGCTATACGAGCAGTACTTC.

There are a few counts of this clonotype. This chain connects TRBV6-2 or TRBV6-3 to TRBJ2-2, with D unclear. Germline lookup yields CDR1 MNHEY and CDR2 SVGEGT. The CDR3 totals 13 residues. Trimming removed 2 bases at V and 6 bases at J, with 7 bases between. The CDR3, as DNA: TGTGCCAGCAGTTACGCTGGGGCCGGGGAGCTGTTTTTT. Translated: CASSYAGAGELFF.

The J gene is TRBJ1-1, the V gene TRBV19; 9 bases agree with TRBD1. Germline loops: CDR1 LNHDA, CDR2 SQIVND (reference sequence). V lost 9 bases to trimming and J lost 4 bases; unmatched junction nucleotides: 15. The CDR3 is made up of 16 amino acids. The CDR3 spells CASAPGQGIVSTEAFF. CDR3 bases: TGTGCCAGCGCCCCGGGACAGGGTATTGTCTCCACTGAAGCTTTCTTT.

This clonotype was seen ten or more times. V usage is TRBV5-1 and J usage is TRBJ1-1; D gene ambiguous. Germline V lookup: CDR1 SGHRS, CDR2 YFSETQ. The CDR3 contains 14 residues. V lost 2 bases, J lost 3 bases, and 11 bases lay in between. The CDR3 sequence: CASSLSGSDTEAFF. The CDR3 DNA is TGCGCCAGCAGCTTATCCGGGTCTGACACTGAAGCTTTCTTT.

The CDR3 reads CASSQNRAHRFEEQFF. The CDR3 DNA follows: TGCGCCAGCAGTCAAAACAGGGCCCACCGCTTTGAGGAGCAGTTCTTC. The chain couples TRBV23-1 to TRBJ2-1; perhaps TRBD1 as D (6 bases). TRBV23-1 carries the ORF label, with uncertain function. The CDR3 runs 16 residues. V was pared by 2 bases and J by 10 bases, with 21 bases between.

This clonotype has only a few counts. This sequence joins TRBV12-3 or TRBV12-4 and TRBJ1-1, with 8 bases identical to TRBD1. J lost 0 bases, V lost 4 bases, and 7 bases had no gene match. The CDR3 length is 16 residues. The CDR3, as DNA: TGTGCCAGCAGTTGGGGGACAGGCAGGATGAACACTGAAGCTTTCTTT. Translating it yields CASSWGTGRMNTEAFF.

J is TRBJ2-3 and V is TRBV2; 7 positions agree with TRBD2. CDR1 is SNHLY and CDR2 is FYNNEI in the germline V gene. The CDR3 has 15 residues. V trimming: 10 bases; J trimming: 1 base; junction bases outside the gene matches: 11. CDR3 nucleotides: TGTGCCACCCAACTAAGCGGGACCCGCACAGATACGCAGTATTTT. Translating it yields CATQLSGTRTDTQYF. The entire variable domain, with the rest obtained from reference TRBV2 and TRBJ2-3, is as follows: EPEVTQTPSHQVTQMGQEVILRCVPISNHLYFYWYRQILGQKVEFLVSFYNNEISEKSEIFDDQFSVERPDGSNFTLKIRSTKLEDSAMYFCATQLSGTRTDTQYFGPGTRLTVL.

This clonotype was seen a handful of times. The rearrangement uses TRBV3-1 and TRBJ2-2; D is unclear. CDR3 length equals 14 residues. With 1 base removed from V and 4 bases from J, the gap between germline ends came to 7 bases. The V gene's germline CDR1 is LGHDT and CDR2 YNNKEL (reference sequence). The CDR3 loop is CASSQAHGTGELFF. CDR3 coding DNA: TGTGCCAGCAGCCAAGCCCATGGCACCGGGGAGCTGTTTTTT. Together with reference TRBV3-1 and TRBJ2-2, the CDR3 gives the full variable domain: DTAVSQTPKYLVTQMGNDKSIKCEQNLGHDTMYWYKQDSKKFLKIMFSYNNKELIINETVPNRFSPKSPDKAHLNLHINSLELGDSAVYFCASSQAHGTGELFFGEGSRLTVL.

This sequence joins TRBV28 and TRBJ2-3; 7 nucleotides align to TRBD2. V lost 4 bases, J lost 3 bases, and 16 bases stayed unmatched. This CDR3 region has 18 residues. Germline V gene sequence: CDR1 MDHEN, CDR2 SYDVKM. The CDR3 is CASSSMSKGLFKTDTQYF. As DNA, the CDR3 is TGTGCCAGCAGTTCCATGTCGAAGGGACTATTTAAAACAGATACGCAGTATTTT.

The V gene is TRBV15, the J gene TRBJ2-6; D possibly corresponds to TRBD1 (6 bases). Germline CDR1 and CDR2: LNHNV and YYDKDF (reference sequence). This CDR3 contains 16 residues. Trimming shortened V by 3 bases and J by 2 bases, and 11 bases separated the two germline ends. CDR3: CATSSRQVAGANVLTF. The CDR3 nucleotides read TGTGCCACCAGCAGCCGACAGGTGGCTGGGGCCAACGTCCTGACTTTC.

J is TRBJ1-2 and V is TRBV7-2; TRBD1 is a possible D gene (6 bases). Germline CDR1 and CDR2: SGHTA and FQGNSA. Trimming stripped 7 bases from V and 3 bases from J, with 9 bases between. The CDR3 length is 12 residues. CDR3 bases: TGTGCCAGCAAGGGGGGATACTATGGCTACACCTTC. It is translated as CASKGGYYGYTF.

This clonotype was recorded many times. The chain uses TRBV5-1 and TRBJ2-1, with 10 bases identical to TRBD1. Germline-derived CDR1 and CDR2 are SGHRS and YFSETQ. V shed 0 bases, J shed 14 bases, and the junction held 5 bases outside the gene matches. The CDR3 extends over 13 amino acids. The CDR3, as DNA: TGCGCCAGCAGCTTGGGCCGGGACAGGGGAGAGTTCTTC. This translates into CASSLGRDRGEFF.

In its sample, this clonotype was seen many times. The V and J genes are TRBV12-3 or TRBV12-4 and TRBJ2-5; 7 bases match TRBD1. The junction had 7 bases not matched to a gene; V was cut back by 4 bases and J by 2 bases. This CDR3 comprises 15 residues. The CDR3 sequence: CASSSFGQEQETQYF. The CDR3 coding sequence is TGTGCCAGCAGTTCTTTCGGACAGGAACAAGAGACCCAGTACTTC.

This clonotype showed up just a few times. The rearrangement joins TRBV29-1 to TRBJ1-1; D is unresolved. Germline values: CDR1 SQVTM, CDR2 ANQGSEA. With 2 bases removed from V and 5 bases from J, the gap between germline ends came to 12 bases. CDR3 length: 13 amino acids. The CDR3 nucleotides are TGCAGCGTTGAACCAAATGCCGGAACTGAAGCTTTCTTT. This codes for CSVEPNAGTEAFF. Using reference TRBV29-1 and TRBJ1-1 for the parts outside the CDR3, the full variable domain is SAVISQKPSRDICQRGTSLTIQCQVDSQVTMMFWYRQQPGQSLTLIATANQGSEATYESGFVIDKFPISRPNLTFSTLTVSNMSPEDSSIYLCSVEPNAGTEAFFGQGTRLTVV.

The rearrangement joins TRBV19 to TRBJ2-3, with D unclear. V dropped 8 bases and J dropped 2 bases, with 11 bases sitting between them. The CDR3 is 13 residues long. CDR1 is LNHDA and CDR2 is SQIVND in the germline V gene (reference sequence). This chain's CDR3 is CASLDRLTDTQYF. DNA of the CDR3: TGTGCCAGTCTCGACCGCCTCACAGATACGCAGTATTTT.

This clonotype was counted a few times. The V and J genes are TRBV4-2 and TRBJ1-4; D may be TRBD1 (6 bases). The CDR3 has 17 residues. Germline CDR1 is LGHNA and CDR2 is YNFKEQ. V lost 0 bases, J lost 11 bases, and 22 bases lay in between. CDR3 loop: CASSQDDRRQQGRKLFF. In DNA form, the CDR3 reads TGTGCCAGCAGCCAAGATGATCGACGGCAGCAGGGGAGGAAACTGTTTTTT.

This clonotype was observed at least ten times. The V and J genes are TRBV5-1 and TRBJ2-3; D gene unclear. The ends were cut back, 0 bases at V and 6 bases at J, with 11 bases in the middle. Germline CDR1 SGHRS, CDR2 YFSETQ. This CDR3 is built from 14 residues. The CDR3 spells CASSLAGQSDTQYF. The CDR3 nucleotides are TGCGCCAGCAGCTTGGCCGGGCAGTCGGATACGCAGTATTTT. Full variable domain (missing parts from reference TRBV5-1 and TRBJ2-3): KAGVTQTPRYLIKTRGQQVTLSCSPISGHRSVSWYQQTPGQGLQFLFEYFSETQRNKGNFPGRFSGRQFSNSRSEMNVSTLELGDSALYLCASSLAGQSDTQYFGPGTRLTVL.